This TCR beta chain was obtained from a study of T cell repertoires in cytomegalovirus infection. Study overall: In the study, CMV epitopes included recently identified HLA-C-restricted and well-studied HLA-B-restricted ones. It was the public TCR beta signatures that indicated both CMV infection and matching HLA type.

TCRdb re-called the reads with MiXCR, one entry per CDR3 protein. The sample has more than 75,000 distinct CDR3 sequences; roughly 29% are singletons. A word on this clonotype: Its target is not known.

Points from the study as a whole: HLA-C-restricted CMV clonotypes gave the most frequent clonotype in two of eight donors. Summed public TCR beta family frequency identified CMV carriers bearing the relevant HLA.

This clonotype was obtained from a human donor in good health (CMV status not recorded). Some clones in this sample may be carry-over from other donors' samples. The input for sequencing was CD8+ T cells from cultured PBMCs, taken from culture after CMV antigen stimulation.

The CDR3 DNA sequence: TGTGCCAGCAGCGATTACCAAGAGACCCAGTACTTC. As protein: CASSDYQETQYF. V gene TRBV7-9 combines with J gene TRBJ2-5; D uncertain. V was clipped by 5 bases and J by 0 bases, with 4 bases between them. Germline V gene lookup returns CDR1 SEHNR and CDR2 FQNEAQ (reference sequence). This CDR3 has 12 residues.